A selection of T cell receptor beta chains follows, all from one sample in a study of cytomegalovirus exposure and HLA in healthy donors. Clones were read by immunoSEQ multiplex PCR, and TCRdb kept only the in-frame ones, dropping some. The table records about 170,000 clones, around 62% of them present only once. What was sequenced was PBMCs. The receptor source for this set is a man in his forties in good health and CMV-seronegative. CDR3s include the opening cysteine and the closing phenylalanine or tryptophan. The D gene is left open where the match is weak. Size tells how often a clone was seen (once, few, many) or the class of an expanded clone, and some rows leave it out.

>TRBJ1-1|TRBV30|NA|NA
CAWRAGQLAFF
TGTGCCTGGAGAGCTGGACAGTTGGCTTTCTTT
>TRBJ1-2|TRBV5-1|NA|TRBD1
CASSSQGAPYGYTF
TGCGCCAGCAGCTCACAGGGGGCCCCCTATGGCTACACCTTC
>TRBJ2-1|TRBV5-4|few|TRBD2
CASSPGTSGGVYNEQFF
TGTGCCAGCAGCCCTGGGACTAGCGGGGGGGTCTACAATGAGCAGTTCTTC
>TRBJ2-6|TRBV4-3|NA|NA
CASSLDSGANVLTF
TGCGCCAGCAGTCTAGACTCTGGGGCCAACGTCCTGACTTTC
>TRBJ1-6|TRBV5-4|NA|TRBD1
CASSSTGGDSPLHF
TGTGCCAGCAGCTCGACAGGGGGCGATTCACCCCTCCACTTT
>TRBJ1-1|TRBV25-1|NA|TRBD1
CASSVPGTGESFF
TGTGCCAGCAGTGTTCCCGGGACAGGGGAATCTTTCTTT
>TRBJ2-3|TRBV7-9|NA|TRBD2
CASSSRRGSDTDTQYF
TGTGCCAGCAGCTCGCGGCGGGGGAGTGACACAGATACGCAGTATTTT
>TRBJ2-1|TRBV5-1|once|TRBD2
CASSLISGTNEQFF
TGCGCCAGCAGCTTGATTAGCGGGACGAATGAGCAGTTCTTC
>TRBJ2-1|TRBV5-1|NA|TRBD1
CASSLPGQYNEQFF
TGCGCCAGCAGCTTACCGGGACAGTACAATGAGCAGTTCTTC
>TRBJ1-2|TRBV19|NA|NA
CASRTRSRGEGYTF
TGTGCCAGTAGGACACGGAGTAGGGGCGAGGGCTACACCTTC
>TRBJ1-2|TRBV25-1|NA|TRBD1
CASSDGTVYGYTF
TGCGCCAGCAGTGACGGGACAGTCTATGGCTACACCTTC
>TRBJ2-2|TRBV5-8|few|NA
CASSPERLLDTGELFF
TGTGCCAGCAGCCCGGAGCGCCTATTGGACACCGGGGAGCTGTTTTTT
>TRBJ2-1|TRBV9|few|TRBD2
CASSRLGLAGGYNEQFF
TGTGCCAGCAGCCGCCTGGGACTAGCGGGAGGGTACAATGAGCAGTTCTTC
>TRBJ1-2|TRBV9|NA|TRBD1
CASSVGGGQGALGGYTF
TGTGCCAGCAGCGTAGGGGGCGGACAGGGGGCTTTAGGGGGCTACACCTTC
>TRBJ1-2|TRBV7-9|NA|NA
CSSSLGGEGYTF
TGTTCCAGCAGCTTAGGGGGGGAAGGCTACACCTTC
>TRBJ2-3|TRBV5-1|NA|TRBD2
CASSLGLAATDTQYF
TGCGCCAGCAGCTTGGGTCTAGCGGCCACAGATACGCAGTATTTT
>TRBJ2-3|TRBV5-4|NA|NA
CASSLSPLRNTQYF
TGTGCCAGCAGCTTGTCTCCCCTGCGGAATACGCAGTATTTT
>TRBJ2-1|TRBV6-6|NA|NA
CASSSAGGSYNEQFF
TGTGCCAGCAGTTCAGCCGGGGGCTCCTACAATGAGCAGTTCTTC
>TRBJ2-7|TRBV10-3|NA|TRBD2
CAISLSGGGSSYEQYF
TGTGCCATCAGTCTTTCGGGCGGGGGGAGCTCCTACGAGCAGTACTTC
>TRBJ2-1|TRBV7-8|NA|TRBD2
CASSLPTSGSPLEHEQFF
TGTGCCAGCAGCTTACCGACTAGCGGGAGTCCCCTGGAGCATGAGCAGTTCTTC